This TCR beta chain is from a study of CD8+CD57+ T cells in acquired aplastic anemia. Patients picked for sequencing had shown CD8+CD57+ cell expansion detected by flow cytometry. Using genomic DNA as the template, TCR beta VDJ and CDR3 profiling was carried out. TCRdb fed the reads into MiXCR, producing one record per CDR3 protein. The sample lists fewer than 300,000 distinct CDR3 sequences; approximately 80% were seen once. Germline CDR1 SGHDT, CDR2 YYEEEE. V was trimmed by 0 bases and J by 8 bases, leaving 5 bases between them. This CDR3 is built from 12 residues. This sequence was found in a human donor with aplastic anemia. This chain joins TRBV5-6 and TRBJ1-4; D not certain. What was sequenced was sorted CD4+, CD8+, or CD8+CD57+ T cells (not recorded which) from PBMCs. CDR3 nucleotides: TGTGCCAGCAGCTTGGAGAGGGAAAAACTGTTTTTT. It codes for CASSLEREKLFF.